The rows below give T cell receptor beta chains drawn from one sample of a study of blood T cell repertoires in COVID-19. Sequencing used immunoSEQ multiplex PCR; TCRdb keeps in-frame clones, though not all of them. The sample consists of 110,000 or so clones, about 85% of them appearing once. The sequencing sample was made of peripheral blood. All receptors derive from a man in his sixties with acute or convalescent COVID-19. The CDR3 runs from the conserved cysteine through the conserved F or W.

j_call: TRBJ2-3
v_call: TRBV6-2/TRBV6-3
cdr3_aa: CASSYVGSGTDTQYF

j_call: TRBJ2-2
v_call: TRBV7-9
cdr3_aa: CASSPTVEPGELFF

j_call: TRBJ1-5
v_call: TRBV28
cdr3_aa: CASSFRDRLKPLNQPQHF

j_call: TRBJ2-5
v_call: TRBV9
cdr3_aa: CASSVNPGETQYF

j_call: TRBJ2-6
v_call: TRBV7-6
cdr3_aa: CASSFAGVSGANVLTF

j_call: TRBJ2-3
v_call: TRBV7-3
cdr3_aa: CASSLGSLRGKDTQYF

j_call: TRBJ1-2
v_call: TRBV28
cdr3_aa: CAIRQGGVGYTF

j_call: TRBJ2-7
v_call: TRBV12-3/TRBV12-4
cdr3_aa: CASSFLREGEQYF

j_call: TRBJ2-5
v_call: TRBV5-1
cdr3_aa: CASSSSGGPETQYF

j_call: TRBJ1-4
v_call: TRBV5-4
cdr3_aa: CASSSVGQGVTNEKLFF

j_call: TRBJ2-3
v_call: TRBV5-4
cdr3_aa: CASSSDSGDTQYF

j_call: TRBJ1-4
v_call: TRBV29-1
cdr3_aa: CSVVPGSNEKLFF

j_call: TRBJ2-2
v_call: TRBV10-3
cdr3_aa: CAISDRDRGLGELFF

j_call: TRBJ1-5
v_call: TRBV5-6
cdr3_aa: CDGSVRLRVNSNQPQHF

j_call: TRBJ2-7
v_call: TRBV7-9
cdr3_aa: CASSSGTVYEQYF

j_call: TRBJ2-5
v_call: TRBV5-1
cdr3_aa: CASSTGTGRGETQYF

j_call: TRBJ2-7
v_call: TRBV11-1
cdr3_aa: CASSLAAPSYEQYF

j_call: TRBJ2-3
v_call: TRBV19
cdr3_aa: CASSMLAGADTQYF

j_call: TRBJ2-5
v_call: TRBV28
cdr3_aa: CASSSILTSGRGETQYF

j_call: TRBJ1-2
v_call: TRBV7-2
cdr3_aa: CASSARQGDYGYTF

j_call: TRBJ2-5
v_call: TRBV9
cdr3_aa: CASSVEHGGGTQYF

j_call: TRBJ1-2
v_call: TRBV5-1
cdr3_aa: CASSLSPRAPYGYTF

j_call: TRBJ2-7
v_call: TRBV28
cdr3_aa: CASSTSRYEQYF

j_call: TRBJ2-7
v_call: TRBV6-5
cdr3_aa: CASSYTQASEQYF

j_call: TRBJ2-2
v_call: TRBV9
cdr3_aa: CASSVAPNPTSGNTGELFF

j_call: TRBJ2-1
v_call: TRBV4-2
cdr3_aa: CASSQEFSGNEQFF

j_call: TRBJ1-5
v_call: TRBV6-6
cdr3_aa: CATQGAQGNQPQHF

j_call: TRBJ1-1
v_call: TRBV5-1
cdr3_aa: CASSLDGTGVTEAFF

j_call: TRBJ2-7
v_call: TRBV9
cdr3_aa: CASSPGQGWYEQYF

j_call: TRBJ2-2
v_call: TRBV5-1
cdr3_aa: CASSLAGGSGTGELFF

j_call: TRBJ1-2
v_call: TRBV5-6
cdr3_aa: CASTRQGGYTF

j_call: TRBJ2-7
v_call: TRBV30
cdr3_aa: CASAGGRTYYEQYF

j_call: TRBJ2-6
v_call: TRBV5-1
cdr3_aa: CASSLEPGSPGANVLTF

j_call: TRBJ2-2
v_call: TRBV10-1
cdr3_aa: CASSLTGNTGELFF

j_call: TRBJ2-7
v_call: TRBV25-1
cdr3_aa: CASSGTSVYEQYF

j_call: TRBJ1-5
v_call: TRBV19
cdr3_aa: CASTRRQVNQPQHF

j_call: TRBJ1-2
v_call: TRBV28
cdr3_aa: CASSQGPQGSGYTF

j_call: TRBJ2-2
v_call: TRBV6-5
cdr3_aa: CASSSRGTVFTGELFF

j_call: TRBJ2-5
v_call: TRBV9
cdr3_aa: CASTQRGQGQETQYF

j_call: TRBJ1-2
v_call: TRBV19
cdr3_aa: CASSPPRTGGHYGYTF

j_call: TRBJ1-2
v_call: TRBV15
cdr3_aa: CATSRDRGQAYGYTF

j_call: TRBJ2-2
v_call: TRBV7-2
cdr3_aa: CASSLATGTNTGELFF

j_call: TRBJ2-2
v_call: TRBV4-3
cdr3_aa: CASSQASGPTGELFF

j_call: TRBJ2-5
v_call: TRBV24-1
cdr3_aa: CASAEGLSETQYF

j_call: TRBJ2-1
v_call: TRBV30
cdr3_aa: CAWSPWTSGSGNEQFF

j_call: TRBJ1-1
v_call: TRBV9
cdr3_aa: CASSVAGQGGEAFF

j_call: TRBJ2-7
v_call: TRBV12-3/TRBV12-4
cdr3_aa: CASSHGQVHEQYF

j_call: TRBJ1-4
v_call: TRBV19
cdr3_aa: CASKDTHNEKEVF

j_call: TRBJ2-7
v_call: TRBV27
cdr3_aa: CASSLSRASGSYEQYF

j_call: TRBJ2-1
v_call: TRBV6-2/TRBV6-3
cdr3_aa: CASSYSKRAGDYNEQFF